This T cell receptor beta chain was retrieved from a study of blood T cell repertoires in COVID-19. Background on the study: In each case, the material was cDNA or gDNA derived from T cells, B-cell-depleted T cells, or PBMCs.

Source study methods: Reference gene primer amplification gave nucleated cell count estimates. The data were produced by immunoSEQ multiplex PCR, yet TCRdb's version contains in-frame clones alone and is incomplete. Clone size and V and J calls were adopted from that table, with D and trimming inferred from the DNA. The sample shows 88,000 or so clones, about 85% of them seen only once. CDR3 length: 15 amino acids. CDR1 WSHSY and CDR2 SAAADI come from the germline V gene. Trimming left V 3 bases short and J 4 bases short, with 10 bases between. The origin of this receptor is a man aged 55-75 years with acute or convalescent COVID-19. Sequencing was done on a sample of peripheral blood. The chain joins TRBV10-2 to TRBJ2-6; maybe TRBD1 (6 bases). CDR3 nucleotides: TGCGCCAGCAGTGACCAGGGGAGAGGGGCCAACGTCCTGACTTTC. Its protein product is CASSDQGRGANVLTF.